Many counts were recorded for the clone carrying this T cell receptor (beta chain). As yet, its antigen is unknown. Noted time point: newly diagnosed GD, antithyroid drugs for less than 3 months. With RNA extracted from PBMCs as input, the TCR library was made. Arm-PCR with iRepertoire HTBI primers amplified the CDR3 regions for these TCR beta libraries. TCRdb redid the calling of the multiplex PCR reads with MiXCR, one entry per CDR3 protein. The sample has around 250,000 distinct CDR3 sequences; approximately 18% are singletons. This record comes from a study of regulatory T cells in long-lasting Graves disease. Study-wide results and limits: TCR diversity was lower in persistent Graves' patients than in newly diagnosed ones.

This CDR3 comprises 13 residues. Germline V CDR1 and CDR2: LGHDT, YNNKEL (reference sequence). Trimming cost V 4 bases and J 4 bases, with 10 bases left between them. These data were also filed under a second study, of T cells in Graves' hyperthyroidism and ophthalmopathy. Turning to that study: Lactation, pregnancy, other autoimmune disease or uncontrolled infection excluded patients. Together with thyroid ultrasound, orbital computed tomography, serum thyroxine and TRAb, clinical symptoms were used for diagnoses. When the TCR CDR3 underwent first-round RT-PCR, the HTBI primer set was used.

This clonotype originated in a woman between 25 and 40 years old with Graves disease. The material sequenced was peripheral blood mononuclear cells (PBMCs), taken at new diagnosis, from a patient treated with antithyroid drugs. The chain is built from TRBV3-1 and TRBJ1-2; no definite D call. DNA for the CDR3: TGTGCCAGCAGCCCCGGAGCCGGCTATGGCTACACCTTC. Protein: CASSPGAGYGYTF.